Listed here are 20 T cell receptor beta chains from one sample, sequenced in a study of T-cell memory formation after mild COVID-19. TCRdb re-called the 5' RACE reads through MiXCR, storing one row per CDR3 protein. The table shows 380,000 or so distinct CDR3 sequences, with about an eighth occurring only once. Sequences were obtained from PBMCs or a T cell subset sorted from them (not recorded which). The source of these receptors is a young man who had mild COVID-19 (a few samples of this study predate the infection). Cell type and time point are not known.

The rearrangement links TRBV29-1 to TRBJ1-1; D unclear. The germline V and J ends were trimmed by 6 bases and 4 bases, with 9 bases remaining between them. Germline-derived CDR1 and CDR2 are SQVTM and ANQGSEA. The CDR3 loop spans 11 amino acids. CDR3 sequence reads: CSVPRGTEAFF. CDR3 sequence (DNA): TGCAGCGTCCCCCGGGGCACTGAAGCTTTCTTT.

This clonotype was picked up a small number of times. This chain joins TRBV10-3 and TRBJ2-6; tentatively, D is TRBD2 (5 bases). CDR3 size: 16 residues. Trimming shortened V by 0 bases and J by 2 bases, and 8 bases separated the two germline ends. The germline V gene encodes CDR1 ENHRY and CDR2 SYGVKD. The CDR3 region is CAISESIGTGANVLTF. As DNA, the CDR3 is TGTGCCATCAGTGAGTCGATCGGGACTGGGGCCAACGTCCTGACTTTC.

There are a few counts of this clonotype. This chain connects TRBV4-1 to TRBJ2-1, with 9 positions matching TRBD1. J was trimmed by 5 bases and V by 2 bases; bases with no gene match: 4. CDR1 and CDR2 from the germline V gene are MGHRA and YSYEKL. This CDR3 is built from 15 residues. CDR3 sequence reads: CASSQSGQGHNEQFF. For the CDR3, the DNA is TGCGCCAGCAGCCAATCGGGACAGGGACACAATGAGCAGTTCTTC.

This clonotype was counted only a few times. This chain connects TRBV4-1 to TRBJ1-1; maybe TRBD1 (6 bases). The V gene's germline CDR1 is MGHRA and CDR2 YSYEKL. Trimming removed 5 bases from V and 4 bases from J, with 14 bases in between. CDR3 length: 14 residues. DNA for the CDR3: TGCGCCAGCAGCGTTTCGGGGGGCGGCACTGAAGCTTTCTTT. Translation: CASSVSGGGTEAFF.

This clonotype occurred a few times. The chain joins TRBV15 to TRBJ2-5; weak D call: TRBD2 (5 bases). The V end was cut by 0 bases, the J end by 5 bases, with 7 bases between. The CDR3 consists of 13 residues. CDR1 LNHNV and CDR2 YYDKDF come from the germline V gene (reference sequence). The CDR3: CATSRDWRETQYF. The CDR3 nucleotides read TGTGCCACCAGCAGAGATTGGAGGGAGACCCAGTACTTC. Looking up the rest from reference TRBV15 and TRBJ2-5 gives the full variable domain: DAMVIQNPRYQVTQFGKPVTLSCSQTLNHNVMYWYQQKSSQAPKLLFHYYDKDFNNEADTPDNFQSRRPNTSFCFLDIRSPGLGDTAMYLCATSRDWRETQYFGPGTRLLVL.

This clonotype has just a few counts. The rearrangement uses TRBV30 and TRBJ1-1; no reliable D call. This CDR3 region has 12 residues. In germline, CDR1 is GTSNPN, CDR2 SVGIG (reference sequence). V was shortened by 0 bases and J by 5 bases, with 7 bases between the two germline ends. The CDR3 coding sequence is TGTGCCTGGAGTGTTAGGGAAACTGAAGCTTTCTTT. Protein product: CAWSVRETEAFF.

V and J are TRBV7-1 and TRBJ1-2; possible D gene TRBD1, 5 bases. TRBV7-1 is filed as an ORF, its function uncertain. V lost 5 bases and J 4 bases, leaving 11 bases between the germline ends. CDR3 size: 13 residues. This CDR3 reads CASSASRAYGYTF. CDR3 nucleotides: TGTGCCAGCAGCGCTTCCAGGGCCTATGGCTACACCTTC.

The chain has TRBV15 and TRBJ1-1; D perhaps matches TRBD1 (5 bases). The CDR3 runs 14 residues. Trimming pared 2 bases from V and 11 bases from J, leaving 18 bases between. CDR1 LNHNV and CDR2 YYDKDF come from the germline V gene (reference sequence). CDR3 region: CATSRIERGSSAFF. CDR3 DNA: TGTGCCACCAGCAGAATTGAAAGGGGTAGTTCGGCTTTCTTT.

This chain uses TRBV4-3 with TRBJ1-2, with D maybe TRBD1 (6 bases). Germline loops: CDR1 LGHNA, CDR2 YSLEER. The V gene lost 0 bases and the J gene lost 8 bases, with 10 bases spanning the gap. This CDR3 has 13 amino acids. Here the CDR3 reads CASSQDRGLGYTF. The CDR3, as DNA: TGCGCCAGCAGCCAAGACAGGGGCTTAGGCTACACCTTC.

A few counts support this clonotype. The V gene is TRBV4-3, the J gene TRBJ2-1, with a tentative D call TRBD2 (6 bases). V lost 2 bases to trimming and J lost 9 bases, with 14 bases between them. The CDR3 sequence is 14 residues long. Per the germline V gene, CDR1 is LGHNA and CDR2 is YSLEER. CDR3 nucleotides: TGCGCCAGCAGCCAAATGGGACTTAAGGGTGAGCAGTTCTTC. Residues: CASSQMGLKGEQFF.

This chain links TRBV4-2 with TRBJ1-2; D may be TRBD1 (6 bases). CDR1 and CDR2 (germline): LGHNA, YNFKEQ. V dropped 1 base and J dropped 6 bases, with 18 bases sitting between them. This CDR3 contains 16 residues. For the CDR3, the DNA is TGTGCCAGCAGCCAAGCGGACGGGGGCCTGGGAGATGGCTACACCTTC. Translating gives CASSQADGGLGDGYTF.

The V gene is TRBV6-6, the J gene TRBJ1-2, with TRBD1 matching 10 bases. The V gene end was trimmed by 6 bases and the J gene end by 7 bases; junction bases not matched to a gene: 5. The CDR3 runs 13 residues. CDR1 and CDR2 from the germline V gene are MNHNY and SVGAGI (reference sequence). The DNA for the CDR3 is TGTGCCAGCAGCCCGTGGACAGGGGGTGGCTACACCTTC. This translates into CASSPWTGGGYTF.

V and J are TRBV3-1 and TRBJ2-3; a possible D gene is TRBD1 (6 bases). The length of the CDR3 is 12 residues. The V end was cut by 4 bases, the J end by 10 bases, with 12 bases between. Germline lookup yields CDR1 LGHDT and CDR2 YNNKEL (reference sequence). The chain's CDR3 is CASSPLGGSQYF. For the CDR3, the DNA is TGTGCCAGCAGCCCTCTAGGGGGTTCGCAGTATTTT.

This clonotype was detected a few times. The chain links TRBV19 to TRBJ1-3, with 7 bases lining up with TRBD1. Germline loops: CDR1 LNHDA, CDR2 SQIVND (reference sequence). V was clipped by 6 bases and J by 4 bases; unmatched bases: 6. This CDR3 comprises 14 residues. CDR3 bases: TGTGCCAGTAGGGCTACAGGGGTCGGAAACACCATATATTTT. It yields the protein CASRATGVGNTIYF.

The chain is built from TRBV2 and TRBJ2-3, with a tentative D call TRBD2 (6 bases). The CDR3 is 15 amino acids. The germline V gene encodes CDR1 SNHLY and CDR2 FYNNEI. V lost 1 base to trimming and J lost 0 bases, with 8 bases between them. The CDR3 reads CASSEGGGSTDTQYF. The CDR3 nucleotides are TGTGCCAGCAGTGAAGGTGGGGGGAGCACAGATACGCAGTATTTT. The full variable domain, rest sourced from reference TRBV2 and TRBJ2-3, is EPEVTQTPSHQVTQMGQEVILRCVPISNHLYFYWYRQILGQKVEFLVSFYNNEISEKSEIFDDQFSVERPDGSNFTLKIRSTKLEDSAMYFCASSEGGGSTDTQYFGPGTRLTVL.

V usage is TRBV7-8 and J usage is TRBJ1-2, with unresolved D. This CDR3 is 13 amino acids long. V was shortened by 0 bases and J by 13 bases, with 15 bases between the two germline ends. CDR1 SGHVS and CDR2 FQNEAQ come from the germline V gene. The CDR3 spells CASSLAASPSCTF. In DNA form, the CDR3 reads TGTGCCAGCAGCTTAGCGGCAAGCCCTTCGTGCACCTTC.

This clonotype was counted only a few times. In nucleotides, the CDR3 is TGTGCCAGCTCACCATCCCGGGACAGGGGGCGTGAGCAGTACGTC. Encoded protein: CASSPSRDRGREQYV. The chain combines TRBV18 with TRBJ2-7; 12 nucleotides match TRBD1. The CDR3 has 15 residues. V shed 2 bases, J shed 7 bases, and the junction held 6 bases outside the gene matches. Germline CDR1 KGHSH, CDR2 LQKENI.

CDR3 DNA sequence: TGTGCCAGCAGCTCCTCTCCCGGTGAAGCTTTCTTT. Translated: CASSSSPGEAFF. This chain connects TRBV3-1 to TRBJ1-1, with no clear D. CDR1 and CDR2 (germline): LGHDT, YNNKEL (reference sequence). This CDR3 region has 12 residues. Trimming removed 5 bases at V and 7 bases at J, with 11 bases between.

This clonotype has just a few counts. This chain's CDR3 is CASSPYRQGQETQYF. CDR3 bases: TGCGCCAGCAGCCCTTACCGACAGGGGCAAGAGACCCAGTACTTC. This chain links TRBV4-1 with TRBJ2-5; TRBD1 matches at 8 bases. The CDR3 extends over 15 amino acids. Losses at the gene ends were 4 bases for V and 2 bases for J; bases not matched to a gene: 6. Germline CDR1 and CDR2: MGHRA and YSYEKL.

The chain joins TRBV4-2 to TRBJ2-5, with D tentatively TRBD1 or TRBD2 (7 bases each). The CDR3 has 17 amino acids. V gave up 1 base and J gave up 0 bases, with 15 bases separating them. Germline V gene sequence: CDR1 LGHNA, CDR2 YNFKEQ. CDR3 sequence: CASSQATQGGHQETQYF. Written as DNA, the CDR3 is TGTGCCAGCAGCCAAGCGACCCAGGGGGGGCACCAAGAGACCCAGTACTTC.